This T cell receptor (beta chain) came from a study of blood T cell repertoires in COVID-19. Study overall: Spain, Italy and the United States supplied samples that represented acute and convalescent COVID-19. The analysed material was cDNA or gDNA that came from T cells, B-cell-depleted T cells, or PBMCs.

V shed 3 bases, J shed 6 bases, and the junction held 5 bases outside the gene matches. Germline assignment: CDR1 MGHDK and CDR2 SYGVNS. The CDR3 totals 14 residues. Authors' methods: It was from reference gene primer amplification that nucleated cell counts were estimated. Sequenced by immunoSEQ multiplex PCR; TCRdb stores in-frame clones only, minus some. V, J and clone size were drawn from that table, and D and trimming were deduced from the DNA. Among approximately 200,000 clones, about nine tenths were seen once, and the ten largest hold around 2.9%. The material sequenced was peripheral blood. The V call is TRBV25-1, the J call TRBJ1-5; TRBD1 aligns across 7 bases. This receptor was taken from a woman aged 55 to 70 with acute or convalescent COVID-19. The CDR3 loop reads CASSESDRVQPQHF. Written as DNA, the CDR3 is TGTGCCAGCAGTGAGTCCGACAGGGTTCAGCCCCAGCATTTT. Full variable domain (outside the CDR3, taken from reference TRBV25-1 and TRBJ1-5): EADIYQTPRYLVIGTGKKITLECSQTMGHDKMYWYQQDPGMELHLIHYSYGVNSTEKGDLSSESTVSRIRTEHFPLTLESARPSHTSQYLCASSESDRVQPQHFGDGTRLSIL.